This T cell receptor (beta chain) was captured in a study of blood T cell repertoires in COVID-19. Across the whole study: Collection of acute and convalescent COVID-19 samples took place in the United States, Italy and Spain.

Method: immunoSEQ multiplex PCR; TCRdb's copy keeps in-frame clones and lacks some. The sample lists about 250,000 clones; about 85% were seen once. J gave up 4 bases and V 0 bases, and 7 bases lay outside the gene matches. The CDR3 spans 16 residues. CDR1 is LGHNA and CDR2 is YSLEER in the germline V gene. Participants were aged about 18 to 89 years from around 25 US areas. Cohorts were determined from participant-reported clinical history. Material: PBMCs or T cells enriched from blood (not recorded which). The TCR comes from a woman between 45 and 60 years old who had recovered from COVID-19. This chain links TRBV4-3 with TRBJ1-2; 8 bases align to TRBD1. Here the CDR3 DNA reads TGCGCCAGCAGCCAAGAGGCAGGGGGACAGGTCTATGGCTACACCTTC. Its protein product is CASSQEAGGQVYGYTF.